This T cell receptor (beta chain) is drawn from a study of blood T cell repertoires in COVID-19. About the research overall: The samples span acute and convalescent COVID-19 from the United States, Italy and Spain. The analysed material was cDNA or gDNA that came from T cells, B-cell-depleted T cells, or PBMCs.

Per the authors' pipeline: Amplification of reference gene primers was used by the study to estimate nucleated cell counts. Assay: immunoSEQ multiplex PCR; the TCRdb copy retains only in-frame clones and omits some. Clonal size and the V and J genes are those of that table, whereas D and trimming came from the DNA. The data show some 57,000 clones, roughly 87% seen once. This CDR3 contains 14 residues. Trimming left V 3 bases short and J 6 bases short, with 14 bases between. Germline assignment: CDR1 KGHSH and CDR2 LQKENI. The sequencing input was peripheral blood. The chain is built from TRBV18 and TRBJ1-1, with D possibly matching TRBD1 (6 bases). This clonotype was obtained from a man between 60 and 70 years old with acute or convalescent COVID-19. The chain's CDR3 is CASSPYVGTSEAFF. The DNA of the CDR3 is TGTGCCAGCTCACCTTACGTTGGGACATCTGAAGCTTTCTTT.